The source of this T cell receptor beta chain is a study of tumor-infiltrating lymphocytes in primary liver carcinoma. In the study overall: Treatment of the patients' primary liver carcinoma consisted of surgical resection. The study's findings and limits: Tumors significantly exceeded blood in top-250-clone fraction (p = 0.039). Because the samples were bulk unsorted, the study did not compare CD4+ and CD8+ repertoires.

For this clonotype: Its antigen is unknown. A read error may produce the germline difference seen at one junction end.

Constant-region priming of around 500 ng total RNA yielded TCR beta cDNA. Researchers made the TCR beta libraries by running three nested multiplex PCR rounds with slightly modified ARM-PCR. A C-beta reverse primer and TRBV1-TRBV30 forward primers served in each of the first two PCR rounds, at 9 to 10 cycles apiece. Using its own MiXCR run on the multiplex PCR reads, TCRdb lists one record per CDR3 protein. The sample shows approximately 300,000 distinct CDR3 sequences, 55% to 65% of them seen only once. Unsorted whole blood yielded blood RNA, and germline DNA was extracted as well. Blood samples of around 4 milliliters were drawn preoperatively. Looked up from germline, CDR1 is SGHRS and CDR2 is YFSETQ. The CDR3 covers 14 residues.

The sequence came from a man aged 35-49 years with primary liver carcinoma and hepatitis B virus infection. The chain is built from TRBV5-1 and TRBJ1-6; D unclear. The specimen sequenced was peripheral blood. CDR3 sequence reads: CASSLDRRNSPLHF. CDR3 coding DNA: TGCGCCAGCAGCTTGGATCGGAGAAATTCACCCCTTCACTTT.